A selection of T cell receptor beta chains follows, all from one sample in a study of blood T cell repertoires in COVID-19. The repertoire was sequenced with immunoSEQ multiplex PCR; TCRdb's copy has only in-frame clones and lacks some. The data hold 200,000 or so clones, with over 65% observed a single time. Sequencing used peripheral blood. The receptors shown here come from a person aged 65-85 years with COVID-19, enrolled during active disease. The CDR3 runs from the conserved cysteine through the conserved F or W. Each record gives: J gene, CDR3 length, V gene, D gene, clone size, CDR3 DNA, CDR3 protein. A D gene is named only where the DNA matches it firmly. Part of the rows lack a size; the others show once, few, many or a class for expanded clones.

TRBJ2-5,13,TRBV6-6,TRBD1,once,TGTGCCAGCTTGGGACAGGGTTGGGAGACCCAGTACTTC,CASLGQGWETQYF
TRBJ1-5,13,TRBV4-3,.,.,TGCGCCAGCAGCCAAAGTACAAATCAGCCCCAGCATTTT,CASSQSTNQPQHF
TRBJ2-2,14,TRBV5-5,.,.,TGTGCCAGCAGCTTGGCCGACTGGGTCGGGGAGCTGTTTTTT,CASSLADWVGELFF
TRBJ2-1,12,TRBV28,.,.,TGTGCCAGCAGTTTGGGGCGTAATGAGCAGTTCTTC,CASSLGRNEQFF
TRBJ2-6,18,TRBV7-6,TRBD1,few,TGTGCCAGCAGCTCATTGCCGGGACAGGGTTCTGGGGCCAACGTCCTGACTTTC,CASSSLPGQGSGANVLTF
TRBJ2-2,15,TRBV11-1,TRBD2,few,TGTGCCAGCAGCTTGGGACTAGCGGGGTCCGGGGAGCTGTTTTTT,CASSLGLAGSGELFF
TRBJ2-2,14,TRBV19,TRBD1,.,TGTGCCAGTAGTATAGGAGGGGGCAGCGGGGAGCTGTTTTTT,CASSIGGGSGELFF
TRBJ2-3,14,TRBV5-4,TRBD2,.,TGTGCCGCCGCCACGGGGGGGAGAACAGATACGCAGTATTTT,CAAATGGRTDTQYF
TRBJ2-2,14,TRBV10-3,.,.,TGTGCCATCAGGGACAGTGTTAACACCGGGGAGCTGTTTTTT,CAIRDSVNTGELFF
TRBJ2-3,13,TRBV6-4,.,.,TGTGCCAGCAGTCCGACTACCACAGATACGCAGTATTTT,CASSPTTTDTQYF
TRBJ1-1,13,TRBV2,.,.,TGTGCCAGCAGGATACAACAGAACACTGAAGCTTTCTTT,CASRIQQNTEAFF
TRBJ1-5,14,TRBV9,.,.,TGTGCCAGCAGCGTAGGTAGCGGAGGGCAGCCCCAGCATTTT,CASSVGSGGQPQHF
TRBJ1-4,12,TRBV6-5,.,.,TGTGCCAGCAGCTCTCCTGTATCGAAACTGTTTTTT,CASSSPVSKLFF
TRBJ2-7,14,TRBV3-1/TRBV3-2,.,.,TGTGCCAGCAGCCCTCAGCGGTCCTCCTACGAGCAGTACTTC,CASSPQRSSYEQYF
TRBJ2-7,14,TRBV9,TRBD1,.,TGTGCCAGCAGCCCCCGGGACAGGGCTACCGAGCAGTACTTC,CASSPRDRATEQYF
TRBJ1-2,14,TRBV10-3,.,.,TGTGCCATCAGTGACCAGGTGATTAACTATGGCTACACCTTC,CAISDQVINYGYTF
TRBJ1-2,15,TRBV9,.,many,TGTGCCAGCAGCGTAGCGGGGAGGGGAAACTATGGCTACACCTTC,CASSVAGRGNYGYTF
TRBJ2-7,15,TRBV4-1,TRBD2,.,TGCGCCAGCAGCCAAAATAGCGGGAGTACCTACGAGCAGTACTTC,CASSQNSGSTYEQYF
TRBJ1-1,15,TRBV4-1,.,.,TGCGCCAGCAGCCAAAGTGAGACAGCACTCTCTGAAGCTTTCTTT,CASSQSETALSEAFF
TRBJ2-7,13,TRBV3-1/TRBV3-2,.,few,TGTGCCAGCAGCCAAGTGGCAGGGGTCGAGCAGTACTTC,CASSQVAGVEQYF
TRBJ2-3,15,TRBV4-3,TRBD2,.,TGCGCCAGCAGCCAAGTAGCGGGAGTTGCAGATACGCAGTATTTT,CASSQVAGVADTQYF
TRBJ2-7,15,TRBV28,TRBD1,once,TGTGCCAGCAGATCCCGGTGGGACAGGGGGCACGAGCAGTACTTC,CASRSRWDRGHEQYF
TRBJ2-3,14,TRBV7-9,.,.,TGTGCCAGCAGACCCCCTCGGTCCACAGATACGCAGTATTTT,CASRPPRSTDTQYF
TRBJ1-3,12,TRBV12-3/TRBV12-4,.,few,TGTGCCAGCAGTCTGTCTGGAAACACCATATATTTT,CASSLSGNTIYF
TRBJ2-5,15,TRBV21-1,.,.,TGTGCCAGCAGTAAGCGGGGGGTCAATGAAGAGACCCAGTACTTC,CASSKRGVNEETQYF
TRBJ2-1,14,TRBV6-6,.,.,TGTGCCAGCAGGGGGGGTCTAGTCTACAATGAGCAGTTCTTC,CASRGGLVYNEQFF
TRBJ2-7,13,TRBV4-1,.,.,TGCGCCAGCAGCCGAGAGCCCGAGGTGGAGCAGTACTTC,CASSREPEVEQYF
TRBJ1-2,15,TRBV5-1,TRBD1,.,TGCGCCAGCAGAGCCGGGACAGGGGCTAACTATGGCTACACCTTC,CASRAGTGANYGYTF
TRBJ2-1,16,TRBV28,.,few,TGTGCCAGCAGTTTCCGGAGAGGGCGAGGGTACAATGAGCAGTTCTTC,CASSFRRGRGYNEQFF
TRBJ1-1,16,TRBV15,TRBD1,once,TGTGCCACCAGCAGAGATTGGGGGACAGGGGACACTGAAGCTTTCTTT,CATSRDWGTGDTEAFF
TRBJ2-2,20,TRBV6-4,TRBD1,.,TGTGCCAGCAGCGGGAGGGGGACAGGGGGCAAATCTTTGAGCACCGGGGAGCTGTTTTTT,CASSGRGTGGKSLSTGELFF
TRBJ2-3,15,TRBV6-2/TRBV6-3,.,.,TGTGCCAGCAGTTTGGGCAGGATTCGCACAGATACGCAGTATTTT,CASSLGRIRTDTQYF
TRBJ1-1,14,TRBV15,.,.,TGTGCCACCAGCAGGAGAGGGTGGACCACTGAAGCTTTCTTT,CATSRRGWTTEAFF
TRBJ1-2,15,TRBV6-5,.,.,TGTGCCATATCCAGGTCCCAAGCGGGGGACTATGGCTACACCTTC,CAISRSQAGDYGYTF
TRBJ2-5,15,TRBV5-6,.,once,TGTGCCAGCAGCTTACAGGGTCGATGGTTAGAGACCCAGTACTTC,CASSLQGRWLETQYF
TRBJ2-7,14,TRBV6-5,TRBD2,.,TGTGCCAGCAGCTTAACTCGGGGGGCCTACGAGCAGTACTTC,CASSLTRGAYEQYF
TRBJ1-1,13,TRBV3-1/TRBV3-2,.,.,TGTGCCAGCCAGAAGGAGCCGAACACTGAAGCTTTCTTT,CASQKEPNTEAFF
TRBJ1-1,16,TRBV19,TRBD1,.,TGTGCCAGTTCCCAGGGACAGGGGTTCATGAACACTGAAGCTTTCTTT,CASSQGQGFMNTEAFF
TRBJ1-4,15,TRBV25-1,.,.,TGTGCCAGCAGTGAATCGAGGGAGGTCGGCGAAAAACTGTTTTTT,CASSESREVGEKLFF
TRBJ2-7,15,TRBV19,TRBD1,.,TGTGCCAGTAGTCCCCCCGGGACAGGGGGCTACGAGCAGTACTTC,CASSPPGTGGYEQYF
TRBJ1-1,13,TRBV6-4,TRBD1,.,TGTGCCAGCAGTCGGGACAGGAACACTGAAGCTTTCTTT,CASSRDRNTEAFF
TRBJ1-2,13,TRBV3-1/TRBV3-2,.,.,TGTGCCAGCAGCCCGGGAGCTAACTATGGCTACACCTTC,CASSPGANYGYTF
TRBJ2-7,14,TRBV5-4,TRBD2,.,TGTGCCAGCAGCTGGACTAGAGGGGCCTACGAGCAGTACTTC,CASSWTRGAYEQYF
TRBJ1-5,13,TRBV25-1,.,once,TGTGCCAGCGGGTTGGGCGGGGATCAGCCCCAGCATTTT,CASGLGGDQPQHF
TRBJ2-1,15,TRBV3-1/TRBV3-2,TRBD1,.,TGTGCCAGCAGCCTGAACAGGGGACCATTTTATGAGCAGTTCTTC,CASSLNRGPFYEQFF
TRBJ2-5,20,TRBV15,TRBD2,.,TGTGCCACCAGCAGAAAAACTAGCGGGAGGGCCACGGTAGGCCAAGAGACCCAGTACTTC,CATSRKTSGRATVGQETQYF
TRBJ2-1,13,TRBV28,TRBD1,.,TGTGCCGTCGGGGACAGCTCCTACAATGAGCAGTTCTTC,CAVGDSSYNEQFF
TRBJ2-5,15,TRBV5-1,TRBD2,.,TGCGCCAGCAGCTTTTCAGCGGGGGGTCAAGAGACCCAGTACTTC,CASSFSAGGQETQYF
TRBJ2-5,14,TRBV7-2,.,.,TGTGCCAGCAGCTTAGCGGGGCCCCAAGAGACCCAGTACTTC,CASSLAGPQETQYF
TRBJ2-7,16,TRBV2,TRBD1,.,TGTGCCAGCAGGGCATCCCCACCGGACAGGGTATCCGAGCAGTACTTC,CASRASPPDRVSEQYF
TRBJ2-7,16,TRBV5-4,.,.,TGTGCCAGCAGCTTGGCCAAAGGCTGGGGCGACTACGAGCAGTACTTC,CASSLAKGWGDYEQYF
TRBJ2-3,15,TRBV5-5,.,.,TGTGCCAGCAGCTCCCCGCTCGGGAGCACAGATACGCAGTATTTT,CASSSPLGSTDTQYF
TRBJ2-7,12,TRBV7-2,.,.,TGTGCCAGCAGCATCGGCGGGGCCGAGCAGTACTTC,CASSIGGAEQYF
TRBJ1-1,14,TRBV5-1,TRBD1,few,TGCGCCAGCAGCCCCGACAGGGTGGGAACTGAAGCTTTCTTT,CASSPDRVGTEAFF
TRBJ1-1,17,TRBV5-4,.,.,TGTGCCAGCAGCACAGGACAGTACCCGCAAAAGAACACTGAAGCTTTCTTT,CASSTGQYPQKNTEAFF
TRBJ1-1,15,TRBV7-9,.,.,TGTGCCAGCAGCTTAGATGGGGGCGCTTACACTGAAGCTTTCTTT,CASSLDGGAYTEAFF
TRBJ1-2,13,TRBV18,.,.,TGTGCCAGCTCATCGGGAGGGGAATTTGGCTACACCTTC,CASSSGGEFGYTF